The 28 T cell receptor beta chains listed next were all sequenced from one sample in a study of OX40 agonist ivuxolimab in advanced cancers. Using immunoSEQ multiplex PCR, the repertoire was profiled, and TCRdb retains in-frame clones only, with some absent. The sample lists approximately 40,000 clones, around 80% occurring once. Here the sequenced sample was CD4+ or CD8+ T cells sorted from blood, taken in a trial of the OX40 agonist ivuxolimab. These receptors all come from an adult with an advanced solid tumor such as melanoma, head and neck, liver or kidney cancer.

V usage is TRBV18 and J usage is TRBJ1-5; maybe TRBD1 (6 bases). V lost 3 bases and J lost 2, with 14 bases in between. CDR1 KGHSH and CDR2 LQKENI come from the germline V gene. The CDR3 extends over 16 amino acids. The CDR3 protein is CASSPAGGGGNQPQHF. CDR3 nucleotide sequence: TGTGCCAGCTCACCTGCTGGGGGCGGTGGCAATCAGCCCCAGCATTTT.

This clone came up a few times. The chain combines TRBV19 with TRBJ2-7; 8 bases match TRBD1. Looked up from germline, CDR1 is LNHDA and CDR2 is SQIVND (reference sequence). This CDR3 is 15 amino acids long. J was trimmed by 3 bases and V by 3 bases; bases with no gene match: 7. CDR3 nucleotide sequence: TGTGCCAGTAGTATGGGGACAGGTTCCCTCTACGAGCAGTACTTC. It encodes CASSMGTGSLYEQYF.

CDR3 DNA sequence: TGTGCCAGCAGCCGGACAGGCTCGGGAGATCAGCCCCAGCATTTT. The encoded protein is CASSRTGSGDQPQHF. This sequence joins TRBV9 and TRBJ1-5; 7 bases align to TRBD1. This CDR3 region has 15 residues. Trimming at V came to 4 bases and at J to 5 bases, leaving 9 bases not matched to a gene. Per germline, CDR1 SGDLS and CDR2 YYNGEE.

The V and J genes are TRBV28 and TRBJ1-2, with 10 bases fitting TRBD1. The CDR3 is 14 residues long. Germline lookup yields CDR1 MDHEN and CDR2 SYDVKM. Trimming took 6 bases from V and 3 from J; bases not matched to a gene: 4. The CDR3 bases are TGTGCCAGCAGCTCCGGACAGGGGGACTATGGCTACACCTTC. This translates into CASSSGQGDYGYTF.

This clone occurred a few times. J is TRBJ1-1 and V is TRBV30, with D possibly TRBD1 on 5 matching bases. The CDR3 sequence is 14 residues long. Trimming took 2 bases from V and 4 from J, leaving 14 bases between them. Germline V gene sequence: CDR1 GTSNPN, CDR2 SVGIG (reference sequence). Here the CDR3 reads CAWSLMGRGTEAFF. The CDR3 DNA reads TGTGCCTGGAGTCTCATGGGACGGGGCACTGAAGCTTTCTTT.

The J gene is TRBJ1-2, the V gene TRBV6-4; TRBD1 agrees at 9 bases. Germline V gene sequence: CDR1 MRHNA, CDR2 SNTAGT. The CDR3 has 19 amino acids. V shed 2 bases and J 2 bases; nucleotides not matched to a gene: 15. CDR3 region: CASSDGGWSTGGFNYGYTF. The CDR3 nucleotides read TGTGCCAGCAGTGACGGCGGTTGGTCGACAGGGGGATTCAACTATGGCTACACCTTC.

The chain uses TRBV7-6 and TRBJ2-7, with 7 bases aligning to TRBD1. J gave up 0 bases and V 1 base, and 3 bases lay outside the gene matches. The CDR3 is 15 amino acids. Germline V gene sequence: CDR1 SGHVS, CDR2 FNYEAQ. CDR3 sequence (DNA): TGTGCCAGCAGCTTAGGATCAGGGGGCTCCTACGAGCAGTACTTC. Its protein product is CASSLGSGGSYEQYF.

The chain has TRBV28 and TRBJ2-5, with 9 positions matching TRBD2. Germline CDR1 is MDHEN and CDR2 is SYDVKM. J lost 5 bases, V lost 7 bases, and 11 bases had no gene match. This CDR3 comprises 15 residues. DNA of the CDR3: TGTGCCAGCAATAGCCGGGTAGCGGGGGTGGAGACCCAGTACTTC. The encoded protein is CASNSRVAGVETQYF.

The CDR3 DNA reads TGTGCCAGCTCACAGGAGATGAACACTGAAGCTTTCTTT. It specifies CASSQEMNTEAFF. The chain joins TRBV18 to TRBJ1-1, with D unresolved. V gave up 4 bases and J gave up 0 bases, with 6 bases separating them. Germline assignment: CDR1 KGHSH and CDR2 LQKENI. CDR3 size: 13 residues.

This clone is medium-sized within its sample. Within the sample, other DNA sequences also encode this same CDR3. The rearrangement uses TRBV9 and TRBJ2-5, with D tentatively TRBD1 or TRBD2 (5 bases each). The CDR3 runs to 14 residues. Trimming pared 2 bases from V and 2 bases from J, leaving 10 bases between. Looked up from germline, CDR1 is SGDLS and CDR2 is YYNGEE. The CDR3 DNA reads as TGTGCCAGCAGCGTCGGGACGGCTCAAGAGACCCAGTACTTC. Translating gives CASSVGTAQETQYF.

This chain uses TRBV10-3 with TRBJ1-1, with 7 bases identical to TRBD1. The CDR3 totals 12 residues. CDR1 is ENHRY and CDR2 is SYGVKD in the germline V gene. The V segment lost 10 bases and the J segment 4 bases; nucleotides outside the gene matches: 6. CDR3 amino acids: CATGQEVTEAFF. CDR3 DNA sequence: TGTGCCACCGGACAGGAGGTCACTGAAGCTTTCTTT.

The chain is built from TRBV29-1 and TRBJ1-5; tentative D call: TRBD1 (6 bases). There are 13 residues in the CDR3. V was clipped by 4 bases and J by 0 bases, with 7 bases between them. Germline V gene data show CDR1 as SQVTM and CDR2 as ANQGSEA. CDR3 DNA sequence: TGCAGCGTTGCGGACAGTAGCAATCAGCCCCAGCATTTT. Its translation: CSVADSSNQPQHF.

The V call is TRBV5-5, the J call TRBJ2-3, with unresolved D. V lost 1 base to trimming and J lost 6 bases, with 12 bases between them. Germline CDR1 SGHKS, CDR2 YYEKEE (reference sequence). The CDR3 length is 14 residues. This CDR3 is CASSLLATADTQYF. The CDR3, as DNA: TGTGCCAGCAGCTTGTTGGCTACGGCTGATACGCAGTATTTT.

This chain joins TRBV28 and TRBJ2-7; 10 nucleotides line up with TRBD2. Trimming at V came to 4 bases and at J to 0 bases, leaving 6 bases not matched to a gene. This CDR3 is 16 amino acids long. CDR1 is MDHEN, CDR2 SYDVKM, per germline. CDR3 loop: CASSSFRTSGSYEQYF. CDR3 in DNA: TGTGCCAGCAGTTCTTTTCGGACTAGCGGCTCCTACGAGCAGTACTTC.

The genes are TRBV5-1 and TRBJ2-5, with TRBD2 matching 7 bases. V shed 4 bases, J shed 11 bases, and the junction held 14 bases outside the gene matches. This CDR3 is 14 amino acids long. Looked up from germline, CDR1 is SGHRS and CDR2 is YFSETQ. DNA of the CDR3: TGCGCCAGCAGCCCCCTTGGGGAGGGAACAGGTCAGTACTTC. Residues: CASSPLGEGTGQYF.

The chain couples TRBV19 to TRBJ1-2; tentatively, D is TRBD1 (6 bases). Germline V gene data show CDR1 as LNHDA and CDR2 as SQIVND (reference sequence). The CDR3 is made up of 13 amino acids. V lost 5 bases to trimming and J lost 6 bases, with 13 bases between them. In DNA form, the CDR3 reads TGTGCCAGTAGTCCCTCCCGGACAGATGGCTACACCTTC. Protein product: CASSPSRTDGYTF.

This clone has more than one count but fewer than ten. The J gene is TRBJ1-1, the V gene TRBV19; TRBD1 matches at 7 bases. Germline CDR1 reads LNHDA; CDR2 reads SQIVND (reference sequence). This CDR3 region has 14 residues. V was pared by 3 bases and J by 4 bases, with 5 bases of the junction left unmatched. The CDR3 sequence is CASSIGGTVTEAFF. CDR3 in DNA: TGTGCCAGTAGTATCGGTGGGACAGTCACTGAAGCTTTCTTT.

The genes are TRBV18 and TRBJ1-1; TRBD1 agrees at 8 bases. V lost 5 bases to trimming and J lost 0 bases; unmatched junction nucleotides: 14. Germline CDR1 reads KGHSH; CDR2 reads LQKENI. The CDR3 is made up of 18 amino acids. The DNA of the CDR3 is TGTGCCAGCTCATGGTCGGCAGGGGGCGCCGGGATGAACACTGAAGCTTTCTTT. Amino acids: CASSWSAGGAGMNTEAFF. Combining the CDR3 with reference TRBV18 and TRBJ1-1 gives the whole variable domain NAGVMQNPRHLVRRRGQEARLRCSPMKGHSHVYWYRQLPEEGLKFMVYLQKENIIDESGMPKERFSAEFPKEGPSILRIQQVVRGDSAAYFCASSWSAGGAGMNTEAFFGQGTRLTVV.

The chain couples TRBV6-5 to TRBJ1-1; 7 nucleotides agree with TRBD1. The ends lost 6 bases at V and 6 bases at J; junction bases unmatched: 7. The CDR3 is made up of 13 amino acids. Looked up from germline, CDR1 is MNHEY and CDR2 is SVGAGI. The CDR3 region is CASSPTGVAEAFF. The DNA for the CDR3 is TGTGCCAGCAGCCCAACAGGGGTGGCTGAAGCTTTCTTT.

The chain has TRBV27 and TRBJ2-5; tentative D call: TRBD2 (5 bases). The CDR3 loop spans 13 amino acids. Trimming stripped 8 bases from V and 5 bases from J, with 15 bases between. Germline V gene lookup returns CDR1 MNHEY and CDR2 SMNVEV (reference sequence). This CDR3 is CASGEGARETQYF. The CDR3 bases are TGTGCCAGCGGAGAGGGCGCCCGGGAGACCCAGTACTTC.

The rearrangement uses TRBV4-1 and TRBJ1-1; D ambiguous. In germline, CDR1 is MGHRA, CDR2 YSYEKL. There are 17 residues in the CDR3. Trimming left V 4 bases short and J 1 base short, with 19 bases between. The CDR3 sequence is CASSRLAGDMANTEAFF. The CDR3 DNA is TGCGCCAGCAGCCGACTGGCCGGGGATATGGCGAACACTGAAGCTTTCTTT.

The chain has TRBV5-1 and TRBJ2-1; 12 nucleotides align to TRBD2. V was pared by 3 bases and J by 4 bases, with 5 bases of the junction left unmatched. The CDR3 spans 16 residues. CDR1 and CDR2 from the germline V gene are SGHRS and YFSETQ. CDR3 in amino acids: CASSSTGLAGYNEQFF. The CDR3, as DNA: TGCGCCAGCAGCTCGACGGGACTAGCGGGTTACAATGAGCAGTTCTTC.

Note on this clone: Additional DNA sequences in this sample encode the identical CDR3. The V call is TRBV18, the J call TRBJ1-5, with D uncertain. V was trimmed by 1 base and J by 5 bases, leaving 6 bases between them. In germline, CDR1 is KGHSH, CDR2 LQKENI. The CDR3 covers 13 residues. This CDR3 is CASSPQGDQPQHF. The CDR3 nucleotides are TGTGCCAGCTCACCACAGGGAGATCAGCCCCAGCATTTT.

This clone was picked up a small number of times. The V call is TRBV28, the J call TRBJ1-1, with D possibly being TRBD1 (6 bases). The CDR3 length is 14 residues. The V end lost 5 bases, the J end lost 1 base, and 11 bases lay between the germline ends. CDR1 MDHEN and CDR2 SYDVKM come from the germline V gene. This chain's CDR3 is CASSPTGPNTEAFF. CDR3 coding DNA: TGTGCCAGCAGTCCGACAGGTCCGAACACTGAAGCTTTCTTT.

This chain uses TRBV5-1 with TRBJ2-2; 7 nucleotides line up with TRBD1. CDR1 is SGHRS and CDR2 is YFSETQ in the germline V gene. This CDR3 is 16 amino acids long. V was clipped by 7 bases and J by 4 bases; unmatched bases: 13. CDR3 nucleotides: TGCGCCAGCCGTCCCGGGACAGCCCAACCCACCGGGGAGCTGTTTTTT. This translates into CASRPGTAQPTGELFF. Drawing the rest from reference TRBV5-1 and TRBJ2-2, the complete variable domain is KAGVTQTPRYLIKTRGQQVTLSCSPISGHRSVSWYQQTPGQGLQFLFEYFSETQRNKGNFPGRFSGRQFSNSRSEMNVSTLELGDSALYLCASRPGTAQPTGELFFGEGSRLTVL.

CDR3 loop: CASSFPGGYNEQFF. The CDR3, as DNA: TGTGCCAGCAGCTTCCCGGGAGGGTACAATGAGCAGTTCTTC. The chain uses TRBV7-3 and TRBJ2-1, with 8 bases identical to TRBD2. V trimming: 3 bases; J trimming: 4 bases; junction bases outside the gene matches: 2. This CDR3 is built from 14 residues. Germline loops: CDR1 SGHTA, CDR2 FQGTGA.

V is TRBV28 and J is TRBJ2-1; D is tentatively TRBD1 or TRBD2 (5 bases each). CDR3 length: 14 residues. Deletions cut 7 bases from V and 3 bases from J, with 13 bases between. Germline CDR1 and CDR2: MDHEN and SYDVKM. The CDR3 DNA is TGTGCCAGCACATTAGGTGGGGGCTACAATGAGCAGTTCTTC. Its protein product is CASTLGGGYNEQFF.

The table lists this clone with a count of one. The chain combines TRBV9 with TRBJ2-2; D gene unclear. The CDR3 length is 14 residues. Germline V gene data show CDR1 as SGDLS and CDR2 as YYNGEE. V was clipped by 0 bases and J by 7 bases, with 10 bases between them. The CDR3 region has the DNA TGTGCCAGCAGCGTAGCTCCGGAAAGCGGGGAGCTGTTTTTT. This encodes CASSVAPESGELFF.